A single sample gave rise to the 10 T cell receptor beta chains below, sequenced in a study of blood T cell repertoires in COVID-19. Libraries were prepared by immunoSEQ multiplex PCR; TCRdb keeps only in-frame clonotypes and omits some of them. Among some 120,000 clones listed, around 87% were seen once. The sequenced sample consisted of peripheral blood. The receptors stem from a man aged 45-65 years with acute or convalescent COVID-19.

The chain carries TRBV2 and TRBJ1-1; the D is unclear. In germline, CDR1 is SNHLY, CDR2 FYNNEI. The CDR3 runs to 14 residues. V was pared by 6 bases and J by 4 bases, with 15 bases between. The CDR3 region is CASSSDGEGTEAFF. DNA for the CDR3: TGTGCCAGCAGCTCCGACGGGGAAGGCACTGAAGCTTTCTTT.

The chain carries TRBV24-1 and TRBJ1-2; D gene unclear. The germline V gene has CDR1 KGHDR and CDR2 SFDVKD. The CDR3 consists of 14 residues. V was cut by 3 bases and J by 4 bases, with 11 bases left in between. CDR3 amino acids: CATSDVTHTYGYTF. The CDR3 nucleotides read TGTGCCACCAGTGATGTAACACACACCTATGGCTACACCTTC.

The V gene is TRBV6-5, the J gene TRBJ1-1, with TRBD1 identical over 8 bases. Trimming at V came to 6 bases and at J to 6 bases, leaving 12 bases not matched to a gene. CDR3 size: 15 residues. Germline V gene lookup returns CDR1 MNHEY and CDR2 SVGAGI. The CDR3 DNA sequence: TGTGCCAGCAGGCACGGACAGGGTTTAGTGGCTGAAGCTTTCTTT. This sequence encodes CASRHGQGLVAEAFF.

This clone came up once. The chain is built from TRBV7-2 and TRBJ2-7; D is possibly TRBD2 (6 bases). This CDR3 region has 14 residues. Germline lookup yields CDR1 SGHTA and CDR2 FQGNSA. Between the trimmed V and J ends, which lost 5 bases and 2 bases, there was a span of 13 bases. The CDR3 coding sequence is TGTGCCAGCAGCCCCACCGGGGGTGCCTACGAGCAGTACTTC. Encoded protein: CASSPTGGAYEQYF. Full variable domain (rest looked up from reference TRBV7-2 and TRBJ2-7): GAGVSQSPSNKVTEKGKDVELRCDPISGHTALYWYRQSLGQGLEFLIYFQGNSAPDKSGLPSDRFSAERTGGSVSTLTIQRTQQEDSAVYLCASSPTGGAYEQYFGPGTRLTVT.

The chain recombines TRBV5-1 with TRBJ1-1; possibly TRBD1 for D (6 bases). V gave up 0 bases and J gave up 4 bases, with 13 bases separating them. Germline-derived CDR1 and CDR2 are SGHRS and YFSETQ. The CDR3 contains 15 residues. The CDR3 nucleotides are TGCGCCAGCAGCTTGGATCTGGGGGCCGGCACTGAAGCTTTCTTT. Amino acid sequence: CASSLDLGAGTEAFF. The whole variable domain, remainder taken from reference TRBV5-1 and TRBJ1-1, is KAGVTQTPRYLIKTRGQQVTLSCSPISGHRSVSWYQQTPGQGLQFLFEYFSETQRNKGNFPGRFSGRQFSNSRSEMNVSTLELGDSALYLCASSLDLGAGTEAFFGQGTRLTVV.

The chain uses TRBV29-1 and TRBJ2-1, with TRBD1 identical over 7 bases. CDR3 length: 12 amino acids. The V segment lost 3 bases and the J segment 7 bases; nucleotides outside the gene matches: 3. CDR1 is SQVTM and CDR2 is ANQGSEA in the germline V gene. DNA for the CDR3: TGCAGCGTTGAGAAGGGGGCGAATGAGCAGTTCTTC. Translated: CSVEKGANEQFF.

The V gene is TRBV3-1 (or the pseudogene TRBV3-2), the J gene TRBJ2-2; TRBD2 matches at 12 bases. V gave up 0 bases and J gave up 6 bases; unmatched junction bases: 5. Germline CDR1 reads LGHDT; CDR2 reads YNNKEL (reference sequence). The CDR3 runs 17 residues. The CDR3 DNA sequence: TGTGCCAGCAGCCAAGATTGGGCTAGCGGGAGGGCCGGGGAGCTGTTTTTT. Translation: CASSQDWASGRAGELFF.

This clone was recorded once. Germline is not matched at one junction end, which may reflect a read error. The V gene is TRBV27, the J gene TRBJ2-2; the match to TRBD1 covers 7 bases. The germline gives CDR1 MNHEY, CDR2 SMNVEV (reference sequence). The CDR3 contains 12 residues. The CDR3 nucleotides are TGTGCCAGCAGTTTGGGGCCAGGGGGGCTGTTTTTT. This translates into CASSLGPGGLFF.

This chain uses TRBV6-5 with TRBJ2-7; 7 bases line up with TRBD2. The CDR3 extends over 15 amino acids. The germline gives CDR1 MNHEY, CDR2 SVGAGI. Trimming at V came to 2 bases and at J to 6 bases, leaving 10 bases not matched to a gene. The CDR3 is CASSYGPSGFSEQYF. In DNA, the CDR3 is TGTGCCAGCAGTTACGGACCTAGCGGATTCAGCGAGCAGTACTTC.

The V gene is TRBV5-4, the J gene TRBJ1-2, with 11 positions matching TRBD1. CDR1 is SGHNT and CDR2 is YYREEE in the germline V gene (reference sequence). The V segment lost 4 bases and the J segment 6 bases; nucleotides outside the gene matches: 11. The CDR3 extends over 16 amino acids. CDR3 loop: CASSQDRGLPLDGYTF. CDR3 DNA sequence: TGTGCCAGCAGCCAGGACAGGGGGCTTCCCCTCGATGGCTACACCTTC. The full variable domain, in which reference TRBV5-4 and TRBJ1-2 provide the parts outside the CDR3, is ETGVTQSPTHLIKTRGQQVTLRCSSQSGHNTVSWYQQALGQGPQFIFQYYREEENGRGNFPPRFSGLQFPNYSSELNVNALELDDSALYLCASSQDRGLPLDGYTFGSGTRLTVV.